This passage covers 6 T cell receptor beta chains from one sample sequenced in a study of blood T cells in healthy people across ages. A sample-barcoded 5' primer and a J-beta primer mix were used in a second PCR of about 7 to 12 cycles. One entry per CDR3 protein, called by TCRdb with MiXCR from the 5' RACE reads. This sample has 650,000 or so distinct CDR3 sequences, with 45% to 60% found just once. The sequencing sample was made of blood. The receptors come from a woman at least 80 years old in good health.

A word on this clonotype: Since a much larger clone is just one base distant, this may be a read error. This CDR3 is CASSQTEVYNEQFF. As DNA, the CDR3 is TGCGCCAGCAGCCAGACAGAGGTTTACAATGAGCAGTTCTTC. This chain connects TRBV5-1 to TRBJ2-1; D is possibly TRBD1 (5 bases). Germline CDR1 is SGHRS and CDR2 is YFSETQ. CDR3 length: 14 amino acids. The ends were cut back, 4 bases at V and 4 bases at J, with 12 bases in the middle.

This clonotype was observed at least ten times. The chain combines TRBV14 with TRBJ2-3; D not certain. Germline loops: CDR1 SGHDN, CDR2 FVKESK. Trimming shortened V by 10 bases and J by 2 bases, and 13 bases separated the two germline ends. The CDR3 runs 13 residues. DNA for the CDR3: TGTGCCACCAGACGGATGAACACAGATACGCAGTATTTT. Encoded protein: CATRRMNTDTQYF.

This clonotype showed up many times. V is TRBV14 and J is TRBJ2-3, with D hard to call. The germline V and J ends were trimmed by 3 bases and 7 bases, with 8 bases remaining between them. Per germline, CDR1 SGHDN and CDR2 FVKESK. CDR3 size: 12 residues. The CDR3 spells CASSHRPNTQYF. CDR3 DNA: TGTGCCAGCAGCCATCGCCCAAATACGCAGTATTTT. Supplemented by reference TRBV14 and TRBJ2-3, the full variable domain reads EAGVTQFPSHSVIEKGQTVTLRCDPISGHDNLYWYRRVMGKEIKFLLHFVKESKQDESGMPNNRFLAERTGGTYSTLKVQPAELEDSGVYFCASSHRPNTQYFGPGTRLTVL.

Regarding this clonotype: One base away lies a much larger clone, so this may be a sequencing read error. The rearrangement joins TRBV7-2 to TRBJ1-2; unclear D gene. Per germline, CDR1 SGHTA and CDR2 FQGNSA. This CDR3 has 14 amino acids. Between the trimmed V and J ends, which lost 1 base and 2 bases, there was a span of 8 bases. CDR3 amino acids: CASSLVRRNYGYTF. CDR3 nucleotide sequence: TGTGCCAGCAGCTTAGTGCGTAGAAACTATGGCTACACCTTC.

The gene calls are TRBV20-1 and TRBJ1-5; D is undetermined. This CDR3 has 13 residues. Trimming removed 3 bases at V and 5 bases at J, with 11 bases between. CDR1 and CDR2 from the germline V gene are DFQATT and SNEGSKA (reference sequence). CDR3 region: CSASTRRDQPQHF. The CDR3 bases are TGCAGTGCTAGTACTCGGCGGGATCAGCCCCAGCATTTT.

This clonotype was recorded a few times. This sequence joins TRBV28 and TRBJ2-5; D remains ambiguous. CDR1 and CDR2 from the germline V gene are MDHEN and SYDVKM. The CDR3 sequence is 12 residues long. The V and J ends lost 3 bases and 11 bases respectively, with 13 bases between them. This CDR3 reads CASSLGNRQQYF. The CDR3 coding sequence is TGTGCCAGCAGTTTGGGGAACCGTCAGCAGTACTTC.